This T cell receptor beta chain is from a study of T-cell memory formation after mild COVID-19. Study findings and constraints: Within pre-infection memory, some responding clones were found, suggesting cross-reactive memory joined.

The CDR3 covers 13 residues. V lost 3 bases and J 5 bases, leaving 13 bases between the germline ends. Looked up from germline, CDR1 is DFQATT and CDR2 is SNEGSKA (reference sequence). A remark on this clonotype: What it binds is not known.

One entry per CDR3 protein results from TCRdb running MiXCR on the 5' RACE reads. This sample has approximately 13,000 distinct CDR3 sequences, with 15% to 20% found just once. The sample consisted of PBMCs or a T cell subset sorted from them (not recorded which). The source is a man between 18 and 29 years old who had mild COVID-19 (a few samples of this study predate the infection). Cell type and time point are not known. This chain links TRBV20-1 with TRBJ2-5; a weak D match, TRBD1 (5 bases). The CDR3 is CSARLAGKETQYF. The CDR3 DNA reads TGCAGTGCTAGGCTGGCAGGGAAGGAGACCCAGTACTTC.